This TCR beta chain is from a study of T cells after posttransplantation cyclophosphamide. The CDR3 length is 15 residues. Germline V gene lookup returns CDR1 MDHEN and CDR2 SYDVKM. V trimming: 9 bases; J trimming: 1 base; junction bases outside the gene matches: 10. Busulfan-fludarabine conditioning, marrow transplant, and cyclophosphamide on days +3 and +4 were administered. Repertoires were generated with immunoSEQ multiplex PCR, while TCRdb's copy carries only in-frame clones and drops some. The data show 6,000 to 7,000 clones, with roughly nine tenths seen just once and around an eighth held by the top ten. Notes on the study in general: Tissue-infiltrating T cells from skin or gut overlapped little with blood T cells. After PTCy, TRB diversity resembled that of CNI/methotrexate controls. Donor-recipient repertoire similarity was low at 1-2 months, rising over year one.

About this clone: Its antigen is undetermined.

This receptor was obtained from a female patient aged 50-59 years who received an allogeneic stem cell transplant from a related donor, was CMV-positive, and had no GVHD. The T cells may partly be graft donor cells. The sample in question was PBMCs, obtained around 1,500 days after allogeneic stem cell transplant with posttransplant cyclophosphamide. The gene calls are TRBV28 and TRBJ2-3, with 7 positions matching TRBD2. The CDR3 is CASMSGNRGTDTQYF. The CDR3 region has the DNA TGTGCCAGTATGAGCGGGAATCGGGGCACAGATACGCAGTATTTT.